Below are 10 T cell receptor beta chains sequenced from a single sample in a study of blood T cell repertoires in COVID-19. Sequenced by immunoSEQ multiplex PCR; TCRdb stores in-frame clones only, minus some. The sample gives approximately 200,000 clones, about nine tenths of which show up once; 4.4% is in the top ten. Sequenced: peripheral blood. The receptors were sampled from a man between 45 and 60 years old with acute or convalescent COVID-19.

The chain employs TRBV14 and TRBJ2-1; TRBD1 aligns across 9 bases. Germline trimming cut 3 bases from V and 7 bases from J; bases unmatched to any gene: 16. This CDR3 has 18 amino acids. Germline CDR1 and CDR2: SGHDN and FVKESK. Here the CDR3 DNA reads TGTGCCAGCAGCCACGAGGACAGGGGTGAGGGGATCCTTAATGAGCAGTTCTTC. It yields the protein CASSHEDRGEGILNEQFF.

The genes are TRBV10-2 and TRBJ1-6; the D gene is possibly TRBD1 (6 bases). The ends were cut back, 3 bases at V and 2 bases at J, with 8 bases in the middle. The CDR3 is made up of 15 amino acids. CDR1 and CDR2 from the germline V gene are WSHSY and SAAADI. DNA for the CDR3: TGCGCCAGCAGTGAACAGGGTACCTATAATTCACCCCTCCACTTT. It specifies CASSEQGTYNSPLHF.

As concerns this clone: The DNA is omitted, as the CDR3 cannot be located on it reliably, and the CDR3 follows TCRdb's listing. This chain joins TRBV30 and TRBJ2-7; the D call in the table, TRBD1, was not verified against the DNA. 13 amino acids form the CDR3, both terminal residues included. CDR1 is GTSNPN, CDR2 SVGIG, per germline (reference sequence). The CDR3: CAWSLDKAYEQYF.

The rearrangement joins TRBV18 to TRBJ2-7, with D possibly matching TRBD1 (6 bases). Trimming cost V 0 bases and J 1 base, with 13 bases left between them. Looked up from germline, CDR1 is KGHSH and CDR2 is LQKENI. The CDR3 loop spans 16 amino acids. The CDR3 DNA is TGTGCCAGCTCACCACCCCCAGGGGCAGCGTCCTACGAGCAGTACTTC. Protein product: CASSPPPGAASYEQYF.

This chain connects TRBV13 to TRBJ1-4; TRBD1 matches at 10 bases. Germline V gives CDR1 PRHDT, CDR2 FYEKMQ (reference sequence). V was pared by 10 bases and J by 7 bases, with 6 bases of the junction left unmatched. The CDR3 is 13 amino acids. CDR3 nucleotides: TGTGCCACGGGGACAGGGGAGGCTGAAAAACTGTTTTTT. Translated, it gives CATGTGEAEKLFF.

This rearrangement joins TRBV4-1 to TRBJ2-5; a weak D match, TRBD2 (6 bases). Germline V gene sequence: CDR1 MGHRA, CDR2 YSYEKL. CDR3 size: 13 residues. The V end was cut by 1 base, the J end by 7 bases, with 10 bases between. The CDR3 here is CASSQGTTPTQYF. Here the CDR3 DNA reads TGCGCCAGCAGCCAAGGGACTACCCCGACCCAGTACTTC.

The chain carries TRBV18 and TRBJ2-7, with 9 bases lining up with TRBD1. Per germline, CDR1 KGHSH and CDR2 LQKENI. V dropped 0 bases and J dropped 3; count of bases not matched to a gene: 3. The CDR3 contains 15 residues. In DNA, the CDR3 is TGTGCCAGCTCACCACCGGGACAGGGAGGCTACGAGCAGTACTTC. It translates to CASSPPGQGGYEQYF. Together with reference TRBV18 and TRBJ2-7, the CDR3 gives the full variable domain: NAGVMQNPRHLVRRRGQEARLRCSPMKGHSHVYWYRQLPEEGLKFMVYLQKENIIDESGMPKERFSAEFPKEGPSILRIQQVVRGDSAAYFCASSPPGQGGYEQYFGPGTRLTVT.

The genes are TRBV2 and TRBJ2-7; TRBD1 is a possible D gene (6 bases). The V gene's germline CDR1 is SNHLY and CDR2 FYNNEI. Trimming shortened V by 2 bases and J by 1 base, and 9 bases separated the two germline ends. This CDR3 spans 14 amino acids. CDR3 region: CASSETGPSYEQYF. The DNA for the CDR3 is TGTGCCAGCAGTGAAACAGGGCCTTCCTACGAGCAGTACTTC. Looking up the rest from reference TRBV2 and TRBJ2-7 gives the full variable domain: EPEVTQTPSHQVTQMGQEVILRCVPISNHLYFYWYRQILGQKVEFLVSFYNNEISEKSEIFDDQFSVERPDGSNFTLKIRSTKLEDSAMYFCASSETGPSYEQYFGPGTRLTVT.

This chain links TRBV11-2 with TRBJ2-2, with 8 nucleotides matching TRBD2. The V segment lost 5 bases and the J segment 0 bases; nucleotides outside the gene matches: 5. This CDR3 spans 16 amino acids. The germline V gene encodes CDR1 SGHAT and CDR2 FQNNGV. The CDR3 here is CASSRREATNTGELFF. The CDR3 DNA reads as TGTGCCAGCAGCCGGCGGGAGGCAACGAACACCGGGGAGCTGTTTTTT. Full variable domain (missing parts from reference TRBV11-2 and TRBJ2-2): EAGVAQSPRYKIIEKRQSVAFWCNPISGHATLYWYQQILGQGPKLLIQFQNNGVVDDSQLPKDRFSAERLKGVDSTLKIQPAKLEDSAVYLCASSRREATNTGELFFGEGSRLTVL.

V is TRBV6-5 and J is TRBJ1-6; 7 nucleotides align to TRBD1. V lost 0 bases and J lost 10; bases outside the gene matches: 9. This CDR3 region has 16 residues. Germline assignment: CDR1 MNHEY and CDR2 SVGAGI. CDR3 loop: CASSYSRGQGYSPLHF. In nucleotides, the CDR3 is TGTGCCAGCAGTTACTCAAGGGGGCAAGGGTACTCACCCCTCCACTTT.